One and the same sample provided the 2 T cell receptor beta chains below, sequenced in a study of vaccination and CD4 T cells after COVID-19. From the PCR reads, TCRdb called clonotypes with MiXCR, one entry per CDR3 protein. The sample carries 20,000 to 30,000 distinct CDR3 sequences, under 65% recorded once. The source material was CD4+ T cells from blood, sampled before SARS-CoV-2 vaccination. The source is a human donor who had recovered from COVID-19.

J is TRBJ2-1 and V is TRBV2; 10 positions match TRBD2. The CDR3 is made up of 15 amino acids. After removal of 7 bases from V and 6 bases from J, the junction contained 9 bases not matched to a gene. Per germline, CDR1 SNHLY and CDR2 FYNNEI. The CDR3 loop is CASTLSAGGVNEQFF. In DNA, the CDR3 is TGTGCCAGCACCCTTTCAGCGGGAGGGGTCAATGAGCAGTTCTTC.

The chain is built from TRBV5-6 and TRBJ2-7; D is undetermined. CDR3 size: 14 residues. V was clipped by 5 bases and J by 3 bases, with 15 bases between them. CDR1 and CDR2 (germline): SGHDT, YYEEEE. CDR3 region: CASSYPTVGYEQYF. The CDR3 nucleotides are TGTGCCAGCAGTTATCCTACAGTGGGCTACGAGCAGTACTTC.